The 17 T cell receptor beta chains listed next were all sequenced from one sample in a study of shared clonotypes between healthy human individuals. The data were produced by immunoSEQ multiplex PCR, yet TCRdb's version contains in-frame clones alone and is incomplete. The sample includes about 380,000 clones, 96% of them seen just once. The sample comprised memory CD8+ T cells sorted from blood. Regarding subset: CD45RO+ cells pooled with CCR7-negative TemRA cells. All receptors derive from a man in his thirties or forties in good health.

The genes are TRBV27 and TRBJ2-3; TRBD2 matches at 11 bases. V lost 3 bases and J lost 11; bases outside the gene matches: 7. From germline, CDR1 is MNHEY and CDR2 SMNVEV (reference sequence). This CDR3 region has 14 residues. CDR3 residues: CASSFMTSGNGQYF. In DNA form, the CDR3 reads TGTGCCAGCAGTTTTATGACTAGCGGGAACGGGCAGTATTTT.

The J gene is TRBJ2-7, the V gene TRBV11-2; perhaps TRBD1 as D (7 bases). V was shortened by 3 bases and J by 3 bases, with 18 bases between the two germline ends. This CDR3 spans 16 amino acids. CDR1 SGHAT and CDR2 FQNNGV come from the germline V gene. The CDR3 protein is CASSLKTGTFLYEQYF. The CDR3 DNA reads as TGTGCCAGCAGCTTGAAGACAGGGACTTTTCTCTACGAGCAGTACTTC.

In DNA form, the CDR3 reads TGTGCCAGCAGGAAAAGACAGGGGGGGACTGAAGCTTTCTTT. This gives the protein CASRKRQGGTEAFF. The chain is built from TRBV5-6 and TRBJ1-1; 9 bases are a match to TRBD1. V lost 5 bases to trimming and J lost 5 bases; unmatched junction nucleotides: 7. Germline V gives CDR1 SGHDT, CDR2 YYEEEE. This CDR3 is 14 amino acids long.

The sample holds one count of this clone. V usage is TRBV7-9 and J usage is TRBJ2-7; D gene uncertain. Germline V CDR1 and CDR2: SEHNR, FQNEAQ (reference sequence). V was clipped by 1 base and J by 5 bases, with 6 bases between them. The CDR3 contains 12 residues. The CDR3 sequence is CASSLGFNEQYF. Written as DNA, the CDR3 is TGTGCCAGCAGCTTAGGGTTCAACGAGCAGTACTTC. The whole variable domain, filled in from reference TRBV7-9 and TRBJ2-7, reads DTGVSQNPRHKITKRGQNVTFRCDPISEHNRLYWYRQTLGQGPEFLTYFQNEAQLEKSRLLSDRFSAERPKGSFSTLEIQRTEQGDSAMYLCASSLGFNEQYFGPGTRLTVT.

The chain joins TRBV29-1 to TRBJ2-2; 8 bases fit TRBD1. The CDR3 totals 15 residues. CDR1 and CDR2 (germline): SQVTM, ANQGSEA. V gave up 6 bases and J gave up 2 bases; unmatched junction bases: 8. The chain's CDR3 is CSVETGDHNTGELFF. The CDR3 DNA is TGCAGCGTAGAGACAGGGGATCATAACACCGGGGAGCTGTTTTTT.

The chain is built from TRBV10-3 and TRBJ2-7; the D gene is possibly TRBD2 (6 bases). V shed 6 bases and J shed 2 bases, with 23 bases lying between them. Germline assignment: CDR1 ENHRY and CDR2 SYGVKD. This CDR3 region has 17 residues. The CDR3 region is CAISNGPPGLSTYEQYF. The CDR3 bases are TGTGCCATCAGCAATGGACCGCCGGGACTCTCCACCTACGAGCAGTACTTC.

The chain recombines TRBV10-3 with TRBJ2-5, with 14 bases matching TRBD2. The CDR3 sequence is 16 residues long. Trimming removed 8 bases from V and 1 base from J; junction bases left unmatched: 6. The V gene's germline CDR1 is ENHRY and CDR2 SYGVKD. CDR3 protein: CAISTSGRAGQETQYF. The CDR3 DNA reads as TGTGCCATCTCGACTAGCGGGAGGGCCGGCCAAGAGACCCAGTACTTC.

Turning to this clone: Other DNA sequences in this sample translate to the same CDR3. V and J are TRBV20-1 and TRBJ2-3; no definite D call. This CDR3 comprises 9 residues. V was shortened by 5 bases and J by 4 bases, with 1 base between the two germline ends. From germline, CDR1 is DFQATT and CDR2 SNEGSKA (reference sequence). The CDR3 here is CSAPDTQYF. CDR3 in DNA: TGCAGTGCTCCAGATACGCAGTATTTT.

The V gene is TRBV6-5, the J gene TRBJ2-3, with 10 bases fitting TRBD2. Losses at the gene ends were 7 bases for V and 3 bases for J; bases not matched to a gene: 1. Germline V lookup: CDR1 MNHEY, CDR2 SVGAGI. The CDR3 runs to 13 residues. The CDR3 loop is CASTLAGTDTQYF. The DNA of the CDR3 is TGTGCCAGCACACTAGCGGGAACAGATACGCAGTATTTT.

This clone was picked up a small number of times. This sample also contains other DNA sequences that code for the same CDR3. This chain joins TRBV18 and TRBJ2-7, with TRBD1 matching 10 bases. V was clipped by 4 bases and J by 3 bases; unmatched bases: 0. The germline V gene encodes CDR1 KGHSH and CDR2 LQKENI. The CDR3 extends over 13 amino acids. The CDR3 sequence: CASSRTGGYEQYF. CDR3 nucleotide sequence: TGTGCCAGCTCACGGACAGGGGGCTACGAGCAGTACTTC.

This chain connects TRBV10-3 to TRBJ1-2, with 7 bases aligning to TRBD1. The length of the CDR3 is 14 residues. The germline CDR1 and CDR2 sequences are ENHRY and SYGVKD. V shed 6 bases and J 4 bases; nucleotides not matched to a gene: 8. The CDR3 bases are TGTGCCATCAGCTCCGGGACAGCGATCTATGGCTACACCTTC. It translates to CAISSGTAIYGYTF.

V and J are TRBV5-1 and TRBJ2-6, with TRBD1 matching 8 bases. Trimming at V came to 3 bases and at J to 0 bases, leaving 5 bases not matched to a gene. Germline V lookup: CDR1 SGHRS, CDR2 YFSETQ. CDR3 length: 17 amino acids. Here the CDR3 reads CASSSGQGVSGANVLTF. The CDR3 nucleotides are TGCGCCAGCAGCTCTGGACAGGGAGTCTCTGGGGCCAACGTCCTGACTTTC.

A single count supports this clone. CDR3 loop: CASSLATSGRVGYNEQFF. The CDR3 bases are TGTGCCAGCAGCTTGGCGACTAGCGGGCGTGTGGGTTACAATGAGCAGTTCTTC. V is TRBV5-8 and J is TRBJ2-1, with 10 bases identical to TRBD2. The V gene's germline CDR1 is SGHTS and CDR2 YDEGEE. The CDR3 is made up of 18 amino acids. The V segment lost 0 bases and the J segment 4 bases; nucleotides outside the gene matches: 10.

This chain joins TRBV7-2 and TRBJ2-5; D might be TRBD2 (5 bases). Looked up from germline, CDR1 is SGHTA and CDR2 is FQGNSA. The CDR3 has 16 residues. V gave up 4 bases and J gave up 4 bases, with 19 bases separating them. CDR3 DNA: TGTGCCAGCAGCTCCAAGCGGAGCGCCTCCAGAGAGACCCAGTACTTC. Translation: CASSSKRSASRETQYF.

This rearrangement joins TRBV6-1 to TRBJ2-7; weak D call: TRBD1 (6 bases). This CDR3 has 13 residues. Germline-derived CDR1 and CDR2 are MNHNS and SASEGT. V shed 8 bases and J shed 0 bases, with 11 bases lying between them. CDR3 nucleotides: TGTGCCAGCCGGACAGTGAGCTCCTACGAGCAGTACTTC. It specifies CASRTVSSYEQYF.

The gene calls are TRBV27 and TRBJ1-3; 7 bases agree with TRBD1. CDR1 and CDR2 from the germline V gene are MNHEY and SMNVEV (reference sequence). Trimming removed 4 bases from V and 4 bases from J; junction bases left unmatched: 7. The CDR3 has 15 amino acids. The CDR3 spells CASSSLGGEGNTIYF. The CDR3 DNA is TGTGCCAGCAGTTCCCTAGGGGGCGAAGGAAACACCATATATTTT.

The gene calls are TRBV27 and TRBJ2-2; weak D call: TRBD2 (6 bases). V was clipped by 6 bases and J by 6 bases, with 8 bases between them. CDR1 and CDR2 (germline): MNHEY, SMNVEV (reference sequence). The CDR3 spans 12 residues. The CDR3 is CASRGGPGELFF. The CDR3, as DNA: TGTGCCAGCAGAGGAGGGCCCGGGGAGCTGTTTTTT.